This is a list of T cell receptor beta chains from one sample in a study of T-cell reconstitution after alpha-beta-depleted transplantation in children. TCRdb reprocessed the PCR reads via MiXCR and lists one record per CDR3 protein. The repertoire holds roughly 200,000 distinct CDR3 sequences, with less than 15% as singletons. Sequenced here: PBMCs from the stem cell graft donor, sampled from the stem cell graft. The receptors were gathered from a human donor who donated a stem cell graft to a child with acute lymphoblastic leukemia. Each CDR3 is given with its conserved first and last residue. D genes are given only for firm matches. Where a row states a size, it is once, few, many or the class of an expanded clone; other rows omit it.

D	size	V	J	DNA	CDR3
-	many	TRBV6-5	TRBJ2-7	TGTGCCAGCAGTTACTCGAACGGTAACTACGAGCAGTACTTC	CASSYSNGNYEQYF
-	many	TRBV29-1	TRBJ2-5	TGCAGCGTAATAGTCCCAGGAAAAGAGACCCAGTACTTC	CSVIVPGKETQYF
-	few	TRBV12-3/TRBV12-4	TRBJ1-3	TGTGCCAGCCAGGGATTAGGCGGAAACACCATATATTTT	CASQGLGGNTIYF
-	many	TRBV4-1	TRBJ1-4	TGCGCCAGCAGCCAAGTAGGGGACGGGGGAGGTGAAAAACTGTTTTTT	CASSQVGDGGGEKLFF
-	many	TRBV10-3	TRBJ2-3	TGTGCCATCAGTGTTACCTCGGGAGATACGCAGTATTTT	CAISVTSGDTQYF
-	many	TRBV12-3/TRBV12-4	TRBJ2-1	TGTGCCAGCAGCAGGGGTGTTGGTGAGCAGTTCTTC	CASSRGVGEQFF
-	-	TRBV6-1	TRBJ2-5	TGTGCCAGCAGTGAAGCAGGGGTAGCGGAGACCCAGTACTTC	CASSEAGVAETQYF
-	many	TRBV12-3/TRBV12-4	TRBJ2-1	TGTGCCAGCAGCAGTAGACTGACTAGCTCCTACAATGAGCAGTTCTTC	CASSSRLTSSYNEQFF
-	-	TRBV25-1	TRBJ1-1	TGTGCCAGCAGTTCTCCGGGGACGACGGCGAACACTGAAGCTTTCTTT	CASSSPGTTANTEAFF
-	many	TRBV6-1	TRBJ2-2	TGTGCCAGCAGTGGCCTCGGGACGGGGCTCCAGCCGCCCGGGGAGCTGTTTTTT	CASSGLGTGLQPPGELFF
TRBD1	many	TRBV7-9	TRBJ2-7	TGTGCCAGCAGCTTACCTTCAACAGGGGAAGGTAAACCTTACGAGCAGTACTTC	CASSLPSTGEGKPYEQYF
-	many	TRBV7-7	TRBJ2-2	TGTGCCAGCAGCTCCCGGTCCGCGGGAACCGGGGAGCTGTTTTTT	CASSSRSAGTGELFF
TRBD2	-	TRBV2	TRBJ2-7	TGTGCCAGCAGGGATAGCGGGAGAAGCTACGAGCAGTACTTC	CASRDSGRSYEQYF
TRBD1	many	TRBV5-1	TRBJ2-7	TGCGCCAGCAGCAGGACCGGGACAGGGGTTTCCTACGAGCAGTACTTC	CASSRTGTGVSYEQYF
-	many	TRBV6-2/TRBV6-3	TRBJ2-5	TGTGCCAGCAGTTTCCTAGAAACCCAAGAGACCCAGTACTTC	CASSFLETQETQYF
TRBD2	many	TRBV29-1	TRBJ2-3	TGCAGCGTCATAGCGGGGGACACAGATACGCAGTATTTT	CSVIAGDTDTQYF
TRBD2	-	TRBV11-2	TRBJ2-7	TGTGCCAGCAGTACTAGTCGGAGCGGGAGAGGAGTCGAGCAGTACTTC	CASSTSRSGRGVEQYF
-	few	TRBV12-3/TRBV12-4	TRBJ1-1	TGTGCCAGCAGACCGAACCACAGGGTATGGACTGAAGCTTTCTTT	CASRPNHRVWTEAFF
-	-	TRBV11-3	TRBJ2-2	TGTGCCAGCAGCTTAAGCTCTCGGCTGTTTTTT	CASSLSSRLFF
TRBD1	-	TRBV6-1	TRBJ2-1	TGTGCCAGCAGTAGAAGGCAGGGGGCGCCGTACAATGAGCAGTTCTTC	CASSRRQGAPYNEQFF
-	many	TRBV9	TRBJ2-1	TGTGCCAGCAGCGTTACCGGGACTGGACACAATGAGCAGTTCTTC	CASSVTGTGHNEQFF
TRBD1	few	TRBV7-9	TRBJ1-5	TGTGCCAGCAGCACCAGCGGACAGGGCACTCAGCCCCAGCATTTT	CASSTSGQGTQPQHF
-	-	TRBV20-1	TRBJ1-5	TGCAGTGCTAGAGGAAGCGGGGAGAGGTCCCAGCATTTT	CSARGSGERSQHF
TRBD2	many	TRBV4-2	TRBJ2-3	TGTGCCAGCAGCGGGATAGGGCAGCGGGAGAGCACAGATACGCAGTATTTT	CASSGIGQRESTDTQYF
-	-	TRBV7-2	TRBJ1-1	TGTGCCAGCAGACCACAGGGTTCAGTGGGGAACACTGAAGCTTTCTTT	CASRPQGSVGNTEAFF